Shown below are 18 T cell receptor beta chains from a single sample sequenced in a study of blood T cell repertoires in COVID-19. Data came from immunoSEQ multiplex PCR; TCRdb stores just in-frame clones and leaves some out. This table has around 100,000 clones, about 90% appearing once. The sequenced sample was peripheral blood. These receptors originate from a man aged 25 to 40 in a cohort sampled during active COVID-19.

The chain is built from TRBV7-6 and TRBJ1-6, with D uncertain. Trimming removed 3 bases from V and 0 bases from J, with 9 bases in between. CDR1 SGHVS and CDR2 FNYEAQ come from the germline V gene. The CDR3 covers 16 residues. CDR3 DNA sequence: TGTGCCAGCAGCTTGAGGGAGAGCTCCTATAATTCACCCCTCCACTTT. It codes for CASSLRESSYNSPLHF.

CDR3 DNA: TGTGCCAGCAGTCCGGACAGGCGTTATGGCTACACCTTC. Encoded protein: CASSPDRRYGYTF. The gene calls are TRBV27 and TRBJ1-2; 7 bases map to TRBD1. The V gene's germline CDR1 is MNHEY and CDR2 SMNVEV (reference sequence). The junction had 5 bases not matched to a gene; V was cut back by 5 bases and J by 5 bases. The CDR3 consists of 13 residues.

The CDR3 region has the DNA TGTGCCAGCAGCCCCGGGTGGGACAGGGGGGTTTCACCCCTCCACTTT. It specifies CASSPGWDRGVSPLHF. The J gene is TRBJ1-6, the V gene TRBV6-2 or TRBV6-3, with 11 nucleotides matching TRBD1. The length of the CDR3 is 16 residues. Per the germline V gene, CDR1 is MNHEY and CDR2 is SVGEGT. Trimming removed 6 bases from V and 9 bases from J; junction bases left unmatched: 10.

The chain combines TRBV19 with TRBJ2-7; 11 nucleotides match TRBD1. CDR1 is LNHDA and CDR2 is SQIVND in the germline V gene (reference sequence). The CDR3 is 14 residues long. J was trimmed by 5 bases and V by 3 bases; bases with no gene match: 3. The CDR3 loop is CASSIGTGGNEQYF. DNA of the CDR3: TGTGCCAGTAGTATCGGGACAGGGGGGAACGAGCAGTACTTC.

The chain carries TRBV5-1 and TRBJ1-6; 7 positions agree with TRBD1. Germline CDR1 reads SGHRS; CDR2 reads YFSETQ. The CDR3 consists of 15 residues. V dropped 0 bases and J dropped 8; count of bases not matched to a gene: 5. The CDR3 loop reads CASSLDVRGDSPLHF. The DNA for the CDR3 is TGCGCCAGCAGCTTGGACGTCAGGGGGGATTCACCCCTCCACTTT. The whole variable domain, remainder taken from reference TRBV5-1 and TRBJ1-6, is KAGVTQTPRYLIKTRGQQVTLSCSPISGHRSVSWYQQTPGQGLQFLFEYFSETQRNKGNFPGRFSGRQFSNSRSEMNVSTLELGDSALYLCASSLDVRGDSPLHFGNGTRLTVT.

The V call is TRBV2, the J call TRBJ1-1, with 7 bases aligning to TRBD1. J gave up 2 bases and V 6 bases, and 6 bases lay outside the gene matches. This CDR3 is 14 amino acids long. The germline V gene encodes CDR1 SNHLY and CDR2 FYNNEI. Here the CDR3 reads CASSDRTGNTEAFF. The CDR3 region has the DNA TGTGCCAGCAGCGATAGGACAGGTAACACTGAAGCTTTCTTT.

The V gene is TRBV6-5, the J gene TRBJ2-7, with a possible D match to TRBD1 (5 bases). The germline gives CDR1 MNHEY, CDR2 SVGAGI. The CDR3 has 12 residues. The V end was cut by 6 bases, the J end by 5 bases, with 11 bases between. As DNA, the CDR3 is TGTGCCAGCAGCCGCGGACAAGACGAGCAGTACTTC. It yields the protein CASSRGQDEQYF.

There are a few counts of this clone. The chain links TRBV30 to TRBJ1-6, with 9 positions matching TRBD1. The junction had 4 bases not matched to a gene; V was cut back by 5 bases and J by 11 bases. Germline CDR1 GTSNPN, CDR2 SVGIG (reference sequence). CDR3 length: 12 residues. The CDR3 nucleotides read TGTGCCTGGCAGGACAGGGGCACACCCCTCCACTTT. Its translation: CAWQDRGTPLHF.

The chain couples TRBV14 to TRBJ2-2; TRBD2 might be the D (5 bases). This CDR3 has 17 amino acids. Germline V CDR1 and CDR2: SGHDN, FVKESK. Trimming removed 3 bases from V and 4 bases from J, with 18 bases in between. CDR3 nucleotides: TGTGCCAGCAGCCATCGGGGTAGCACTCTTTTCACCGGGGAGCTGTTTTTT. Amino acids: CASSHRGSTLFTGELFF. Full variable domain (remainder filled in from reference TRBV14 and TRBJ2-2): EAGVTQFPSHSVIEKGQTVTLRCDPISGHDNLYWYRRVMGKEIKFLLHFVKESKQDESGMPNNRFLAERTGGTYSTLKVQPAELEDSGVYFCASSHRGSTLFTGELFFGEGSRLTVL.

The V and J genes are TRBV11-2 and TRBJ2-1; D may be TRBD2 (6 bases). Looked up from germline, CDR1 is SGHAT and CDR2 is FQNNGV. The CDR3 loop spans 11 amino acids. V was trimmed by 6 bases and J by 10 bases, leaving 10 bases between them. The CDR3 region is CASRTTSEQFF. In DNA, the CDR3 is TGTGCCAGCAGGACCACTAGCGAGCAGTTCTTC.

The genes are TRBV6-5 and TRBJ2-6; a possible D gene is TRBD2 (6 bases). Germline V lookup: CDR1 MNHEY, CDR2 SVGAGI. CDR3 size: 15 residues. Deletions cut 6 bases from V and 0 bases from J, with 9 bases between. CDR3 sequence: CASRTGVSGANVLTF. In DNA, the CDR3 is TGTGCCAGCAGAACGGGAGTCTCTGGGGCCAACGTCCTGACTTTC.

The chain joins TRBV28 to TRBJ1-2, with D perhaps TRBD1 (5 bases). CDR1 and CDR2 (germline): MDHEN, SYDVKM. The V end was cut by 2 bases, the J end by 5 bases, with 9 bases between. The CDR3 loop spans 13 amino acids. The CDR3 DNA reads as TGTGCCAGCAGTTTAACAGGCGCTTATGGCTACACCTTC. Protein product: CASSLTGAYGYTF.

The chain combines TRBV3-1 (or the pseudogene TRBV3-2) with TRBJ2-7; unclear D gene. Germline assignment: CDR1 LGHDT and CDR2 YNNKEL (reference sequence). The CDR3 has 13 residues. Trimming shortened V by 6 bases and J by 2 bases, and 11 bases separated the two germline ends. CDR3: CASRGNSPYEQYF. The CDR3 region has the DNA TGTGCCAGCAGAGGAAACAGCCCCTACGAGCAGTACTTC.

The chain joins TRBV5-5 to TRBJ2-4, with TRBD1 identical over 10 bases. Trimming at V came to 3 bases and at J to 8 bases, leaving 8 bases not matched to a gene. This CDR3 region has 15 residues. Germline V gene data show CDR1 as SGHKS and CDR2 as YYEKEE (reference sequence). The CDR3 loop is CASSWSRDRGDIQYF. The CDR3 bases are TGTGCCAGCAGCTGGAGCCGGGACAGGGGAGACATTCAGTACTTC.

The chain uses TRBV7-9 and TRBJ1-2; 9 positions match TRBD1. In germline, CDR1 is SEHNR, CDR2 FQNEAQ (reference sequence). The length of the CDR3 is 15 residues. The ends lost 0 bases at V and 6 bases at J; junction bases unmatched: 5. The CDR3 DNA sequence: TGTGCCAGCAGCTTAGCCGGACAGGGGAAAGATGGCTACACCTTC. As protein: CASSLAGQGKDGYTF. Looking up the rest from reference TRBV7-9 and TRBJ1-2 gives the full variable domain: DTGVSQNPRHKITKRGQNVTFRCDPISEHNRLYWYRQTLGQGPEFLTYFQNEAQLEKSRLLSDRFSAERPKGSFSTLEIQRTEQGDSAMYLCASSLAGQGKDGYTFGSGTRLTVV.

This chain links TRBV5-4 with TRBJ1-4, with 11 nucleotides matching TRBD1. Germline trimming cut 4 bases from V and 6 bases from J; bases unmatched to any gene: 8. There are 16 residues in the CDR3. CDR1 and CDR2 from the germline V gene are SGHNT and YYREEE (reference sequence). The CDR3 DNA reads TGTGCCAGCAGCGGGCGGACGGGACAGGGGGATGAAAAACTGTTTTTT. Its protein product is CASSGRTGQGDEKLFF. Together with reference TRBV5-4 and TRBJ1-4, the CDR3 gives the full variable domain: ETGVTQSPTHLIKTRGQQVTLRCSSQSGHNTVSWYQQALGQGPQFIFQYYREEENGRGNFPPRFSGLQFPNYSSELNVNALELDDSALYLCASSGRTGQGDEKLFFGSGTQLSVL.

The CDR3: CASSLEGGGGALTDTQYF. Here the CDR3 DNA reads TGTGCCAGCAGCTTAGAAGGTGGCGGGGGGGCCCTCACAGATACGCAGTATTTT. The chain carries TRBV11-2 and TRBJ2-3; 9 nucleotides align to TRBD2. This CDR3 region has 18 residues. Germline CDR1 reads SGHAT; CDR2 reads FQNNGV. V was pared by 0 bases and J by 2 bases, with 9 bases of the junction left unmatched.

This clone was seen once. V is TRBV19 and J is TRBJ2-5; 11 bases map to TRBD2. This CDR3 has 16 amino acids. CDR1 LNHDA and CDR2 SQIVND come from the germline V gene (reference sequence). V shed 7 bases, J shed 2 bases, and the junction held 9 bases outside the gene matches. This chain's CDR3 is CASNLGTSGPQETQYF. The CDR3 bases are TGTGCCAGTAACCTCGGGACTAGCGGCCCACAAGAGACCCAGTACTTC.